This entry concerns a single T cell receptor beta chain. The source of the sample is a study of blood T cell repertoires in COVID-19. The V segment lost 4 bases and the J segment 4 bases; nucleotides outside the gene matches: 5. The CDR3 loop spans 14 amino acids. Germline V gene data show CDR1 as MGHDK and CDR2 as SYGVNS. In the original processing: Reference gene primer amplification gave nucleated cell count estimates. The data were produced by immunoSEQ multiplex PCR, yet TCRdb's version contains in-frame clones alone and is incomplete. V, J and clone size are taken as reported in that table, and D and trimming were inferred from the DNA itself. The table has some 49,000 clones, about nine tenths seen once.

Sequenced input: peripheral blood. This TCR was sampled from a man aged 45-60 years with active COVID-19. V and J are TRBV25-1 and TRBJ2-5; 8 positions match TRBD1. The CDR3 spells CASSGTTGVETQYF. CDR3 nucleotides: TGTGCCAGCAGTGGCACGACAGGGGTAGAGACCCAGTACTTC.